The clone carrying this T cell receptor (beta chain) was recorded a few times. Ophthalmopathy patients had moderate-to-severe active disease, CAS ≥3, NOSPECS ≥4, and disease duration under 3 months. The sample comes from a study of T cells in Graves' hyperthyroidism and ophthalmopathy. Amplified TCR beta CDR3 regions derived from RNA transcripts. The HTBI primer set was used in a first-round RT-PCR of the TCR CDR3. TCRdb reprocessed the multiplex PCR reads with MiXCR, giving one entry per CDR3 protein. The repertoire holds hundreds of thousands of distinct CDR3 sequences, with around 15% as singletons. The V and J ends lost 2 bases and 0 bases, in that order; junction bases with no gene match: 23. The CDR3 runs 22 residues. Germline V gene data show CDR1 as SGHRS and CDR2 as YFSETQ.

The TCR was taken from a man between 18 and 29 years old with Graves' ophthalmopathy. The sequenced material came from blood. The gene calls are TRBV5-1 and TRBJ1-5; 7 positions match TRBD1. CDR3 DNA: TGCGCCAGCAGCTTTAGAGGGGGGGAAGGGACAGTCGATCCCTATAGCAATCAGCCCCAGCATTTT. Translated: CASSFRGGEGTVDPYSNQPQHF.